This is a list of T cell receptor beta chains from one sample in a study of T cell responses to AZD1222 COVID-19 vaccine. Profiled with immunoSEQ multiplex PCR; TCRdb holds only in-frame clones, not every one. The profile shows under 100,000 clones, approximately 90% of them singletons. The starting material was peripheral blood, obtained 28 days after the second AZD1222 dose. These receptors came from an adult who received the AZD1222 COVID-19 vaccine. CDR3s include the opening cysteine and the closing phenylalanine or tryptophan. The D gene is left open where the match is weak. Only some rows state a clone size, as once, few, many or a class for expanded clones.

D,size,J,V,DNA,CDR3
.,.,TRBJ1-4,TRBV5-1,TGCGCCAGCAGCTTGGCGGGGCAGAACGAAAAACTGTTTTTT,CASSLAGQNEKLFF
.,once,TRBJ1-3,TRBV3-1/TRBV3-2,TGTGCCAGCAGCCAAGGGCAGCGAAACACCATATATTTT,CASSQGQRNTIYF
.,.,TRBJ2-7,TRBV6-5,TGTGCCAGCGCGCCCGGACTAGGGGGGGAGCAGTACTTC,CASAPGLGGEQYF
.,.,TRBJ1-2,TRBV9,TGTGCCAGCAGGCAGGGTGATGACTATGGCTACACCTTC,CASRQGDDYGYTF
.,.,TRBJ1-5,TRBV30,TGTGCCTGGAGTGATGGGGCGAATAGCAATCAGCCCCAGCATTTT,CAWSDGANSNQPQHF
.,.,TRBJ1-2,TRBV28,TGTGCCAGCGACACAAGGAGGGGCGCGGGGTATGGCTACACCTTC,CASDTRRGAGYGYTF
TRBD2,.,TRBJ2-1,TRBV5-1,TGCGCCAGCAGCCCTAGCGGGGGCTCCTACAATGAGCAGTTCTTC,CASSPSGGSYNEQFF
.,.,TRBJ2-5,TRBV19,TGTGCCACCCGGAGGTTTCGATCGGAGACCCAGTACTTC,CATRRFRSETQYF
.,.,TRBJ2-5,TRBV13,TGTGCCAGCAGCTCGCTTGGGGGAGGCCAAGAGACCCAGTACTTC,CASSSLGGGQETQYF
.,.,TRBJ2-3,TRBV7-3,TGTGCCAGCACCAAACAGCGAATCTCACGGGATACGCAGTATTTT,CASTKQRISRDTQYF
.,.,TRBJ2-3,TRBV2,TGTGCCAGCATATACAGGGGAGGGGCAGATACGCAGTATTTT,CASIYRGGADTQYF
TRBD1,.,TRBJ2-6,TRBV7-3,TGTGCCAGCAGCCCCCAGGGGGCAGGGGCCGCCAACGTCCTGACTTTC,CASSPQGAGAANVLTF
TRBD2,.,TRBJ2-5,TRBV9,TGTGCCAGCAGCGATCCTGGACGGGGGGGCGGAGAAGAGACCCAGTACTTC,CASSDPGRGGGEETQYF
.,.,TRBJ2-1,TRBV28,TGTGCCAGCAGTTTTCCGGGGAATGTCCGCAATGAGCAGTTCTTC,CASSFPGNVRNEQFF
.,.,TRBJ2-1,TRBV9,TGTGCCAGCAGCGTAGGAACTTACAATGAGCAGTTCTTC,CASSVGTYNEQFF
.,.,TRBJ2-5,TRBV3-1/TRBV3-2,TGTGCCAGCAGCCAAGATCGGGCGGGTCCGACCCAGTACTTC,CASSQDRAGPTQYF
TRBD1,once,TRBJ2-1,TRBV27,TGTGCCAGCAGCCACTTGGGACAGTACAATGAGCAGTTCTTC,CASSHLGQYNEQFF
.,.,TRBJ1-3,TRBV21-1,TGTGCCAGCACTGAATATTCTGGAAACACCATATATTTT,CASTEYSGNTIYF
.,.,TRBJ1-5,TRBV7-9,TGTGCCAGCAGCCCAACTAATCAGCCCCAGCATTTT,CASSPTNQPQHF
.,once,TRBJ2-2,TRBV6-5,TGTGCCAGCAGTCACACAAGGACCGGGGAGCTGTTTTTT,CASSHTRTGELFF